This T cell receptor beta chain is from a study of T cells in Graves' hyperthyroidism and ophthalmopathy. Worth noting for this clonotype: Its cognate antigen is unknown.

Researchers took RNA transcripts and amplified the TCR beta CDR3 regions from them. Initially, a first-round RT-PCR of the TCR CDR3 employed the HTBI primer set. TCRdb used MiXCR to reprocess the multiplex PCR reads, holding one entry per CDR3 protein. The sample includes about 600,000 distinct CDR3 sequences, 12% to 15% of them seen just once. V lost 8 bases and J lost 6, with 14 bases in between. The CDR3 is 13 amino acids. Germline lookup yields CDR1 MNHNS and CDR2 SASEGT. Study conclusions and caveats: Ophthalmopathy got predicted by the model a median roughly six months before its onset. The majority of expanded thyroid clonotypes above 0.001 also appeared in blood.

Patients showing uncontrolled infection, other autoimmune disease, pregnancy or lactation were ineligible. The receptor comes from a young woman with Graves' ophthalmopathy. This chain uses TRBV6-1 with TRBJ1-5, with TRBD1 as a possible D gene (5 bases). Sequenced input: blood. Here the CDR3 DNA reads TGTGCCAGCCAAACCGGAGGGGTTCAGCCCCAGCATTTT. This codes for CASQTGGVQPQHF.